This T cell receptor (beta chain) was found in a study of cytomegalovirus exposure and HLA in healthy donors (dated by TCRdb to the late 2010s). Broadly, across the study: According to an earlier analysis of several hundred of the donors, some 180 million T cells yielded some 110 million unique TCR beta sequences and 276 Gb of sequence data. A few DR-DQ haplotypes were treated as single units for association and clustering because of strong linkage in the cohort. Along with the roughly 710-subject first cohort, a separate validation cohort of over a hundred different subjects was used. To decide whether each TCR beta V gene segment behaved as functional or pseudogenic, an earlier analysis of some 540 of the donors relied on high-throughput TCR beta sequencing. To study patterns of TCR occurrence, a later analysis re-analyzed previously published TCR beta repertoires from 650 to 750 donors and added high-resolution HLA genotyping. Among 398 genotyped donors of the cohort, an average of about 240,000 unique TCR beta nucleotide sequences were sequenced per donor, approximately 20% of them non-productive. High-throughput TCR immunosequencing, statistical association of individual TCRs with disease status, and machine learning were combined to predict cytomegalovirus infection status. Rather than using new phenotypic data, the later analysis identified candidate immune exposures from TCR beta sequences and from how often those sequences occurred across donors. HLA typing included class I and class II loci at four-digit resolution. Roughly 300 gigabases of sequencing data and tens of millions of unique TCR sequences made up an early release that covered around 640 HLA-typed donors. Of the approximately 400 genotyped donors, approximately 83% fell in the genetic ancestry cluster associated with self-reported Caucasian donors. Typing coverage varied by locus: roughly 629-630 donors for A, B, C, DRB1 and DQB1; more than 500 for DQA1; approximately 570 for DPA1; about 450 for DPB1. A later genetic analysis took genome-wide SNP genotypes for about three fifths of the roughly 700 donors and used that subset as a discovery cohort. Using immunosequencing, the study profiled T cell repertoires from roughly 650 subjects and related those repertoires to cytomegalovirus serostatus. All discovery cohort repertoires had been generated on a single sequencing platform. Alongside the repertoire data, information on donor age, sex, ethnicity and CMV serostatus was compiled. The study aimed to test whether signatures of past pathogen exposure could be identified by cataloging public T cell receptors.

The library was produced with the immunoSEQ multiplex PCR assay. For the multiplex PCR, a mixture combining 60 forward primers for TCR Vbeta segments and 13 reverse primers for TCR Jbeta segments was used. Amplification of the CDR3 region of rearranged TCR beta genes was performed with a multiplex PCR assay on genomic DNA. The Illumina HiSeq System was used to sequence the amplified TCR beta libraries as 87-base-pair reads. Processing in the source paper ran as follows. A later analysis tallied around 82 million unique TCR beta chains across the 666 repertoires, and around 12 million of those chains were shared by two or more donors. Raw reads were error-corrected and collapsed into unique sequences by a nearest-neighbor algorithm in which closely related sequences were merged to remove PCR and sequencing errors. V, D and J gene segments were assigned by aligning CDR3 sequences to IMGT reference sequences. For a sequence to be retained, at least a six-nucleotide match to both a V gene segment and a J gene segment was required. A rearrangement counted as productive if the CDR3 had no stop codons and remained in frame with V and J, and every other rearrangement counted as non-productive. Following IMGT convention, CDR3 was defined as the stretch from the second conserved V-encoded cysteine up to the conserved J-encoded phenylalanine. In an earlier analysis of 587 of the donors, sequences lacking an unambiguous match to a single V gene segment were excluded. An earlier analysis of about 600 of the donors called V segments functional above 56.7% productive rearrangements and segregating when the between-donor standard deviation exceeded 5%. A statistical classification framework was built for diagnosing cytomegalovirus status from the catalog of TCR beta chain sequences. V and J gene assignment, in a later analysis, came from comparing TCR nucleotide sequences with IMGT/GENE-DB human TR gene sequences. Using the TCRdist pipeline, a later analysis assigned CDR3 sequences along with most-parsimonious VDJ recombination scenarios. In a later analysis, each TCR beta chain was defined by its CDR3 amino acid sequence together with its V-gene family, and reads without a unique V-gene family were excluded. A later analysis removed 450 to 600 highly shared, low-generation-probability nucleotide sequences to deal with suspected cross-contamination and a sequencing artifact. A later analysis calculated a clonal expansion index for each public chain from normalized within-repertoire ranks of inferred template counts. In a later analysis, generation probabilities were computed using a VDJ recombination model fitted to out-of-frame rearrangements, and the results were checked against IGoR. In a later analysis, hypergeometric tests were used to score TCR-TCR, TCR-HLA and TCR-CMV co-occurrence, with a repertoire-size bias correction applied to TCR pairs. A later analysis estimated false discovery rates by permuting HLA or CMV assignments 20 times. In a later analysis, co-occurring TCRs were grouped with DBSCAN, and TCRdist sequence similarity was added when clustering was performed within HLA-allele-positive subsets. Repertoires with fewer than 30,000 or more than 120,000 public chains, plus five repertoires with anomalous nucleotide sharing, were excluded from co-occurrence clustering. TCRdb obtained this table from immuneACCESS and retained in-frame rearrangements with V and J assigned. These tables miss some clones; where compared with another copy, unresolved V genes account for less than half of the shortfall, and the remainder is unexplained. The V and J calls and clone size were taken over from that table, and D and trimming were inferred from the DNA. The table for this sample shows 90,000 to 130,000 clones. The ten largest clones take up approximately 6.8% of the sample.

As encoded in the germline V gene (reference sequence), CDR1 is SEHNR while CDR2 is FQNEAQ. CDR3 length: 14 amino acids, cysteine to phenylalanine. CDR3 DNA only is kept here, 42 bases in frame from base 1. V was cut back by 6 bases and J by 0 bases, leaving a gap of 11 bases between them. In total, more than 500 healthy bone marrow donors made up the cohort. Cohort members were all nominally healthy when sampled, although unrecorded immune exposures were likely present. The donor tested CMV seropositive, placing the donor among the roughly 270 seropositive members of the cohort. Each donor provided a peripheral blood sample, and peripheral blood mononuclear cells were used for TCR beta sequencing. Genomic DNA extraction from the blood cell samples was performed with the Qiagen DNeasy Blood Extraction Kit. Summary of the overall study and its limitations: Because HLA typing was missing for some donors at each locus, association tests included only the typed subset. For the cohort, immune exposure information was limited to CMV serostatus. In a later analysis, some 17,000 TCR beta sequences were associated with specific HLA alleles at a false discovery rate of 0.05. A cluster of highly shared sequence variants was judged likely to represent a technical artifact of the sequencing pipeline. In an earlier analysis of approximately 590 of the donors, most TCR beta V segments appeared in productive rearrangements about 87% or about 30% of the time, broadly matching IMGT annotations. The presence/absence analyses assumed that sequencing depth was roughly uniform across donors, and that assumption may not be true. Correlated functional status among segregating V segments might be attributable to linkage disequilibrium, but an unknown experimental factor could not be ruled out. The classifier was reported to diagnose cytomegalovirus status with high specificity and sensitivity in both the original cohort and the validation cohort. Some 15 rarely observed V segments, including chromosome 9 orphons, were excluded from the earlier analysis of approximately 600 of the donors because counts were too low. The study listed approximately 150 TCR beta chains as associated with cytomegalovirus. Some IMGT-functional V segments, including TRBV6-2 and TRBV6-3, could not be told apart with the 87-base-pair reads, so those segments were excluded. The cohort was sequenced for TCR beta chains only, and without alpha or paired-chain data the features that could be detected were limited. In a later analysis, most CMV-associated TCR beta chains were found to appear HLA-restricted, with HLA associations seemingly driven largely by CMV exposure. In a later analysis, TCR association rates were found to vary across HLA loci, with the most associated TCRs seen for DRB1 alleles and the fewest for HLA-C alleles. Compared with equally common non-associated chains, HLA-associated TCR beta chains in a later analysis were more clonally expanded and had lower generation probabilities. Assigning TCR associations to individual alleles was difficult when HLA alleles, especially DR and DQ, strongly co-occurred. A later genetic analysis reported fewer N-insertions in productive TCRs among donors in an Asian-associated ancestry cluster than the 666-donor mean. The authors suggested that the approach could potentially be extended to other disease states and immunological phenotypes. According to a later analysis, parvovirus B19, influenza, CMV and Epstein-Barr virus appeared linked to several top co-occurrence clusters. In vitro tests confirmed that three of the cytomegalovirus-associated TCR beta chains recognize cytomegalovirus antigens. In a later genetic analysis, a missense DCLRE1C variant was associated with V-gene and J-gene trimming of TCR beta chains, and the association was replicated in an independent cohort. Most TCR sequences were observed very rarely across donors, whereas some public TCRs were present in many individuals. A further reported finding was that TCR beta sequences accurately predicted the HLA-A and HLA-B alleles for most subjects in the first cohort.

To note about this clone: Its antigen has not been determined.

This sequence originates from a man aged 40-49 years in good health and CMV-seropositive. The sequence is built from TRBV7-9 and TRBJ1-1; 6 matching bases give a weak D call of TRBD1. Input material: PBMCs. The DNA reads TGTGCCAGCAGAAGTACAGGGTTGAACACTGAAGCTTTCTTT. Translated, this is CASRSTGLNTEAFF. Reference TRBV7-9 and TRBJ1-1 genes cover what lies past the CDR3, so the full variable domain is DTGVSQNPRHKITKRGQNVTFRCDPISEHNRLYWYRQTLGQGPEFLTYFQNEAQLEKSRLLSDRFSAERPKGSFSTLEIQRTEQGDSAMYLCASRSTGLNTEAFFGQGTRLTVV.